Below are 5 T cell receptor beta chains sequenced from a single sample in a study of blood T cell repertoires in COVID-19. Libraries were prepared by immunoSEQ multiplex PCR; TCRdb keeps only in-frame clonotypes and omits some of them. The table records roughly 170,000 clones, under 90% of them present only once. Sequences were obtained from peripheral blood. Receptor source: a human donor in a cohort sampled during active COVID-19.

V usage is TRBV15 and J usage is TRBJ1-4; a possible D gene is TRBD1 (5 bases). Germline V gene lookup returns CDR1 LNHNV and CDR2 YYDKDF (reference sequence). V was trimmed by 1 base and J by 4 bases, leaving 10 bases between them. CDR3 size: 15 residues. The CDR3 DNA sequence: TGTGCCACCAGCAGAGGGACACCGGGTAATGAAAAACTGTTTTTT. Residues: CATSRGTPGNEKLFF. Variable domain in full (rest from reference TRBV15 and TRBJ1-4): DAMVIQNPRYQVTQFGKPVTLSCSQTLNHNVMYWYQQKSSQAPKLLFHYYDKDFNNEADTPDNFQSRRPNTSFCFLDIRSPGLGDTAMYLCATSRGTPGNEKLFFGSGTQLSVL.

This clone was counted once. CDR3 sequence (DNA): TGTGCCAGCAGCTTCCCGGGACTAGCGGCCTACAATGAGCAGTTCTTC. This gives the protein CASSFPGLAAYNEQFF. This chain joins TRBV5-6 and TRBJ2-1, with 11 bases matching TRBD2. V lost 2 bases to trimming and J lost 2 bases; unmatched junction nucleotides: 3. Germline V gene lookup returns CDR1 SGHDT and CDR2 YYEEEE. The CDR3 has 16 amino acids.

The chain recombines TRBV27 with TRBJ1-2; possible D gene TRBD1, 6 bases. Germline V gene data show CDR1 as MNHEY and CDR2 as SMNVEV (reference sequence). The CDR3 extends over 16 amino acids. Trimming left V 2 bases short and J 4 bases short, with 17 bases between. CDR3 sequence: CASSLEGGHGSYGYTF. CDR3 bases: TGTGCCAGCAGTTTAGAGGGGGGGCATGGAAGCTATGGCTACACCTTC.

The chain employs TRBV30 and TRBJ2-7; TRBD1 matches at 9 bases. The CDR3 sequence is 14 residues long. V lost 5 bases, J lost 2 bases, and 7 bases stayed unmatched. Germline V gene lookup returns CDR1 GTSNPN and CDR2 SVGIG (reference sequence). The CDR3 is CAWGQGQGTYEQYF. In DNA, the CDR3 is TGTGCCTGGGGGCAGGGACAGGGTACCTACGAGCAGTACTTC.

This chain links TRBV6-4 with TRBJ2-3; TRBD2 matches 11 bases. CDR1 and CDR2 (germline): MRHNA, SNTAGT. CDR3 size: 17 residues. After removal of 4 bases from V and 0 bases from J, the junction contained 6 bases not matched to a gene. As DNA, the CDR3 is TGTGCCAGCAGTGGACTAGCGGGGCCACCTAGCACAGATACGCAGTATTTT. Translating gives CASSGLAGPPSTDTQYF.